The 8 T cell receptor beta chains reported below all come from one sample, sequenced in a study of early T cells in non-severe SARS-CoV-2 infection. TCRdb redid the calling of the 5' RACE reads with MiXCR, one entry per CDR3 protein. The table has 37,000 or so distinct CDR3 sequences, over 3.5% seen once; the top ten hold around 4.7%. The sequencing input was whole blood. These receptors were taken from an adult who was a healthcare worker with PCR-confirmed SARS-CoV-2 infection or an uninfected control (not recorded which).

This clonotype was observed many times. The J gene is TRBJ2-3, the V gene TRBV20-1; tentatively, D is TRBD1 or TRBD2 (5 bases each). V was shortened by 3 bases and J by 2 bases, with 12 bases between the two germline ends. The CDR3 runs to 14 residues. CDR1 is DFQATT and CDR2 is SNEGSKA in the germline V gene (reference sequence). The CDR3 DNA follows: TGCAGTGCTAGGGGGACGACCCACACAGATACGCAGTATTTT. It codes for CSARGTTHTDTQYF.

The chain carries TRBV5-1 and TRBJ2-1, with TRBD1 identical over 7 bases. Germline CDR1 is SGHRS and CDR2 is YFSETQ. The V gene end was trimmed by 6 bases and the J gene end by 7 bases; junction bases not matched to a gene: 4. The CDR3 totals 12 residues. CDR3: CASNRGRNEQFF. The CDR3 region has the DNA TGCGCCAGCAACAGGGGTAGGAATGAGCAGTTCTTC.

This clonotype was seen a handful of times. This chain links TRBV9 with TRBJ1-6, with D unresolved. Germline CDR1 SGDLS, CDR2 YYNGEE. Trimming shortened V by 0 bases and J by 10 bases, and 11 bases separated the two germline ends. The CDR3 spans 14 residues. CDR3 nucleotide sequence: TGTGCCAGCAGCGTAGTAGGAAGAGGCTCACCCCTCCACTTT. Protein: CASSVVGRGSPLHF.

There are many counts of this clonotype. The J gene is TRBJ1-3, the V gene TRBV4-1, with a possible D match to TRBD1 (5 bases). Germline V gene lookup returns CDR1 MGHRA and CDR2 YSYEKL. The CDR3 extends over 13 amino acids. The V end lost 3 bases, the J end lost 7 bases, and 10 bases lay between the germline ends. CDR3 residues: CASSHEGINTIYF. The CDR3 coding sequence is TGCGCCAGCAGCCATGAGGGGATTAACACCATATATTTT.

At least ten counts were recorded for this clonotype. This chain links TRBV20-1 with TRBJ1-1, with D possibly TRBD1 on 5 matching bases. The CDR3 is made up of 13 amino acids. Trimming pared 1 base from V and 3 bases from J, leaving 9 bases between. Germline loops: CDR1 DFQATT, CDR2 SNEGSKA (reference sequence). CDR3 nucleotides: TGCAGTGCTAGAGGGGGGGACTACACTGAAGCTTTCTTT. Amino acids: CSARGGDYTEAFF.

This clonotype was found a few times. The chain has TRBV7-2 and TRBJ2-1; D gene uncertain. Germline V gene data show CDR1 as SGHTA and CDR2 as FQGNSA. The germline V and J ends were trimmed by 6 bases and 0 bases, with 9 bases remaining between them. The CDR3 consists of 14 residues. The CDR3 reads CASRSSSSYNEQFF. The DNA of the CDR3 is TGTGCCAGCAGATCGTCCAGCTCCTACAATGAGCAGTTCTTC.

To note about this clonotype: One end of the junction is discordant with germline, which a read error may explain. The V and J genes are TRBV7-7 and TRBJ2-3; 9 nucleotides align to TRBD2. Germline V gives CDR1 SSHAT, CDR2 FNYEAQ (reference sequence). The CDR3 is made up of 16 amino acids. The CDR3 region is CASSTGLAGSTGTQYF. CDR3 coding DNA: TGTGCCAGCAGCACCGGCCTAGCGGGGTCCACAGGTACGCAGTATTTT.

The CDR3 bases are TGTGCCAGCAGCTTAATCCAACGAGGTGAAAAACTGTTTTTT. It encodes CASSLIQRGEKLFF. The chain recombines TRBV7-2 with TRBJ1-4; unclear D gene. CDR1 and CDR2 (germline): SGHTA, FQGNSA. With 2 bases removed from V and 7 bases from J, the gap between germline ends came to 11 bases. The CDR3 totals 14 residues.